The entry below describes one TCR beta chain. Unrecorded immune exposures were likely, despite nominal health at sampling. This sample was taken from a study of cytomegalovirus exposure and HLA in healthy donors. Study at large: Unique TCRs from HLA-typed donors, about 85 million of them, were held in an early data release.

The PCR employed 60 Vbeta primers together with 13 Jbeta primers. The protocol was immunoSEQ multiplex PCR, while the TCRdb copy is restricted to in-frame clones and leaves out a portion. This table holds 95,000 to 100,000 clones, approximately 79% found once. This sequence was found in a male donor in good health and CMV-seronegative. Input material: PBMCs.

CDR3 sequence reads: CASSQGLAGSGETQYF. The CDR3 bases are TGTGCCAGCAGCCAAGGACTAGCGGGATCAGGTGAGACCCAGTACTTC. This chain joins TRBV4-2 and TRBJ2-5, with 11 bases fitting TRBD2. V was pared by 1 base and J by 5 bases, with 6 bases of the junction left unmatched. The CDR3 extends over 16 amino acids. Germline V CDR1 and CDR2: LGHNA, YNFKEQ.